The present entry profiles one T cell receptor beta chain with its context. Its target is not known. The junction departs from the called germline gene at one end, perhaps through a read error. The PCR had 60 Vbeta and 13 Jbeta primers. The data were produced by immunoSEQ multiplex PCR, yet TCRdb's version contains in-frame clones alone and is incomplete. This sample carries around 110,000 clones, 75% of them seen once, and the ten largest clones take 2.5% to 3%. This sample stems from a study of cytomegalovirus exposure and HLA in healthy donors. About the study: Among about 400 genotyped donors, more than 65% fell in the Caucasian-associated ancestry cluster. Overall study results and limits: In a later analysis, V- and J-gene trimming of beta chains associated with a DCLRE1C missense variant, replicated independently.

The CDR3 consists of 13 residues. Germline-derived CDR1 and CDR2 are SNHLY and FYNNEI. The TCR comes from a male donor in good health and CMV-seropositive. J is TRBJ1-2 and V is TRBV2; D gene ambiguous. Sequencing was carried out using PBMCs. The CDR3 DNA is TGTGCCTCAACGACGGAGATTAACTATGGCTACCCCTTC. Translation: CASTTEINYGYPF. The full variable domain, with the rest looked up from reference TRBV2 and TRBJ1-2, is EPEVTQTPSHQVTQMGQEVILRCVPISNHLYFYWYRQILGQKVEFLVSFYNNEISEKSEIFDDQFSVERPDGSNFTLKIRSTKLEDSAMYFCASTTEINYGYPFGSGTRLTVV.